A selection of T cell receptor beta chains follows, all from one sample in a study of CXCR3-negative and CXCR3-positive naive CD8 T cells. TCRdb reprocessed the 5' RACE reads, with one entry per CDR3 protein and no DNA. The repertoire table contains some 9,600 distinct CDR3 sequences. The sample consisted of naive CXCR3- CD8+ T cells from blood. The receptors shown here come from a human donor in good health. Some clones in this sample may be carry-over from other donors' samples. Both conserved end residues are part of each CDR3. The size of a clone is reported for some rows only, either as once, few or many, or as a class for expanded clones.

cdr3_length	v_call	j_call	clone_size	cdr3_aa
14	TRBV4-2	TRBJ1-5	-	CASSQVYSNQPQHF
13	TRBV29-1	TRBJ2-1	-	CSVTGTNRIEQFF
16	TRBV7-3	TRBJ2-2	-	CASSPGLAELTGELFF
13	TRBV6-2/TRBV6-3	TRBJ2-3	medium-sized	CASRHRGQDTQYF
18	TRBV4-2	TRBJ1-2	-	CASSQDPGTGGAGYGYTF
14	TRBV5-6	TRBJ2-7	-	CASSPGTGLYEQYF
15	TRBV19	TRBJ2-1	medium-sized	CASSIGLAGHNEQFF
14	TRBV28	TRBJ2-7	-	CASSLAGSSYEQYF
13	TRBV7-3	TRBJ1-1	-	CASSLMGYTEAFF
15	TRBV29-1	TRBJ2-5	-	CSVEEGRHTQETQYF
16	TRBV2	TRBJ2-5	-	CASRYSGSGIPGTQYF
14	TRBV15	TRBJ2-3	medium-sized	CATSPDRVTDTQYF
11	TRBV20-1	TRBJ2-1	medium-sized	CSARGLNEQFF
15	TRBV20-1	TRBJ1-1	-	CSARDHLVQATEAFF
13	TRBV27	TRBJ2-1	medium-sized	CASSSDVNNEQFF
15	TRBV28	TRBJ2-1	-	CASSLQREPYNEQFF
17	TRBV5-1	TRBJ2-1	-	CASSLGPGLAPYNEQFF
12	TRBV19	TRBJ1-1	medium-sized	CASTLGGTEAFF
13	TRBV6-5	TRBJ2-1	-	CASSYRSGVEQFF
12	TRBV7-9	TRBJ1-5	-	CASGTDDQPQHF
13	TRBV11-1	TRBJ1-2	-	CASSLGQARRYTF
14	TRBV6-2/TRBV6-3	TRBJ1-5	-	CASSSGGASQPQHF
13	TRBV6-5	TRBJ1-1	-	CASRFGTNTEAFF
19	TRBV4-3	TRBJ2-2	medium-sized	CASSQERGQGGPYTGELFF
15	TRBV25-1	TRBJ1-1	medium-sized	CASSEGEGMNTEAFF
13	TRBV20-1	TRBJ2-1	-	CSATGTDYNEQFF
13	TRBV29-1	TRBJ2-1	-	CRVEVLAYNEQFF
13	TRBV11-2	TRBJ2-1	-	CASSNRALETQFF